The 14 T cell receptor beta chains listed next were all sequenced from one sample in a study of blood T cell repertoires in COVID-19. Sequencing used immunoSEQ multiplex PCR; TCRdb keeps in-frame clones, though not all of them. Among fewer than 30,000 clones listed, 81% were seen once. Input material: peripheral blood. Receptors originate from a woman in her sixties with acute or convalescent COVID-19.

This chain uses TRBV7-8 with TRBJ2-3; 7 bases match TRBD2. The CDR3 covers 15 residues. The J segment lost 3 bases and the V segment lost 0 bases, leaving 3 bases of the junction unmatched. Germline lookup yields CDR1 SGHVS and CDR2 FQNEAQ. The CDR3 reads CASSLAGGRTDTQYF. CDR3 in DNA: TGTGCCAGCAGCTTAGCGGGGGGGAGGACAGATACGCAGTATTTT.

The chain joins TRBV4-2 to TRBJ1-4; the D gene is possibly TRBD1 (5 bases). The CDR3 contains 15 residues. Germline CDR1 reads LGHNA; CDR2 reads YNFKEQ. Between the trimmed V and J ends, which lost 0 bases and 7 bases, there was a span of 12 bases. CDR3 nucleotides: TGTGCCAGCAGCCAAGAGACGGCAAGGGGTGAAAAACTGTTTTTT. The encoded protein is CASSQETARGEKLFF.

The chain uses TRBV28 and TRBJ1-2; 12 positions match TRBD1. Trimming took 6 bases from V and 7 from J; bases not matched to a gene: 9. The CDR3 sequence is 15 residues long. From germline, CDR1 is MDHEN and CDR2 SYDVKM. The CDR3 sequence: CASSLGTGGLFGYTF. CDR3 DNA: TGTGCCAGCAGCCTCGGGACAGGGGGCCTATTTGGCTACACCTTC.

The chain has TRBV5-1 and TRBJ1-1; D gene ambiguous. From germline, CDR1 is SGHRS and CDR2 YFSETQ. The V and J ends lost 0 bases and 5 bases respectively, with 8 bases between them. The CDR3 is made up of 13 amino acids. The CDR3: CASSLGTNTEAFF. The CDR3 coding sequence is TGCGCCAGCAGCTTGGGCACAAATACTGAAGCTTTCTTT.

This clone appeared once. The gene calls are TRBV4-1 and TRBJ2-1; TRBD2 is a possible D gene (6 bases). CDR3 size: 13 residues. The germline V and J ends were trimmed by 3 bases and 6 bases, with 9 bases remaining between them. The germline gives CDR1 MGHRA, CDR2 YSYEKL. The CDR3 coding sequence is TGCGCCAGCAGCCAGGGAGGAGTCAATGAGCAGTTCTTC. Protein product: CASSQGGVNEQFF.

The gene calls are TRBV29-1 and TRBJ1-2; D perhaps matches TRBD1 (5 bases). Trimming removed 5 bases at V and 8 bases at J, with 15 bases between. CDR1 and CDR2 (germline): SQVTM, ANQGSEA. CDR3 size: 12 residues. The CDR3 sequence: CSVIRGGDGYTF. The DNA of the CDR3 is TGCAGCGTTATCCGGGGGGGTGACGGCTACACCTTC. Full variable domain (missing parts from reference TRBV29-1 and TRBJ1-2): SAVISQKPSRDICQRGTSLTIQCQVDSQVTMMFWYRQQPGQSLTLIATANQGSEATYESGFVIDKFPISRPNLTFSTLTVSNMSPEDSSIYLCSVIRGGDGYTFGSGTRLTVV.

The rearrangement uses TRBV29-1 and TRBJ1-2; TRBD1 is a possible D gene (6 bases). Trimming shortened V by 6 bases and J by 3 bases, and 14 bases separated the two germline ends. This CDR3 contains 13 residues. The germline V gene encodes CDR1 SQVTM and CDR2 ANQGSEA. The CDR3 coding sequence is TGCAGCGTCCAACCAGGACAGCACTATGGCTACACCTTC. Translated: CSVQPGQHYGYTF.

The genes are TRBV4-1 and TRBJ1-2; TRBD1 aligns across 8 bases. The V segment lost 5 bases and the J segment 5 bases; nucleotides outside the gene matches: 16. The V gene's germline CDR1 is MGHRA and CDR2 YSYEKL. The CDR3 contains 17 residues. CDR3 coding DNA: TGCGCCAGCAGCGAACCGGGACAGGAGACATCCTTTTATGGCTACACCTTC. Translating it yields CASSEPGQETSFYGYTF.

This clone was found a few times. The J gene is TRBJ1-1, the V gene TRBV19; possibly TRBD1 for D (5 bases). V was pared by 1 base and J by 7 bases, with 7 bases between. The CDR3 totals 12 residues. CDR1 is LNHDA, CDR2 SQIVND, per germline (reference sequence). CDR3 sequence: CASSIGRGEAFF. As DNA, the CDR3 is TGTGCCAGTAGTATAGGTAGGGGTGAAGCTTTCTTT.

V gene TRBV5-6 combines with J gene TRBJ2-1; unclear D gene. Germline CDR1 SGHDT, CDR2 YYEEEE. The CDR3 covers 11 residues. The V end was cut by 3 bases, the J end by 6 bases, with 4 bases between. The CDR3 DNA follows: TGTGCCAGCAGCTCGCGCAATGAGCAGTTCTTC. Translated, it gives CASSSRNEQFF.

This clone occurred a few times. V is TRBV5-1 and J is TRBJ2-7; 11 bases fit TRBD1. The CDR3 length is 15 residues. Losses at the gene ends were 0 bases for V and 2 bases for J; bases not matched to a gene: 1. Germline values: CDR1 SGHRS, CDR2 YFSETQ. The CDR3 is CASSLGTGGAYEQYF. Here the CDR3 DNA reads TGCGCCAGCAGCTTGGGGACAGGGGGCGCCTACGAGCAGTACTTC.

On this clone: The sample has other DNA sequences that encode this CDR3 too. CDR3 sequence reads: CASSKSRDREPSPLHF. In DNA form, the CDR3 reads TGTGCCAGCAGTAAGTCCCGGGACAGGGAACCTTCACCCCTCCACTTT. This rearrangement joins TRBV21-1 to TRBJ1-6; the D segment call TRBD1 is taken from the table without a DNA check. TRBV21-1 is listed as a pseudogene. The CDR3 has 16 amino acids.

This clone appeared once. The chain carries TRBV19 and TRBJ2-2, with TRBD1 identical over 8 bases. CDR3 length equals 15 residues. Germline assignment: CDR1 LNHDA and CDR2 SQIVND (reference sequence). J was trimmed by 0 bases and V by 9 bases; bases with no gene match: 6. The CDR3 sequence: CASIPGQANTGELFF. The CDR3 DNA reads as TGTGCCAGCATACCGGGACAGGCGAACACCGGGGAGCTGTTTTTT.

J is TRBJ1-2 and V is TRBV2, with 12 bases aligning to TRBD1. The ends lost 7 bases at V and 1 base at J; junction bases unmatched: 7. Germline-derived CDR1 and CDR2 are SNHLY and FYNNEI. This CDR3 is 16 amino acids long. The CDR3 bases are TGTGCCAGCAAGGGACAGGGGGCGACTTATAACTATGGCTACACCTTC. It specifies CASKGQGATYNYGYTF.